This TCR beta chain was obtained from a study of T cell clonality in common variable immunodeficiency. Study results and limitations: CVID subjects shared fewer TCRbeta clones than healthy controls did. Compared with healthy controls, CVID subjects showed increased TCRbeta clonality, mostly in about a third. Reportedly, TCR beta sequences from common variable immunodeficiency showed fewer deletions and N-nucleotide insertions.

Repertoires were generated with immunoSEQ multiplex PCR, while TCRdb's copy carries only in-frame clones and drops some. This sample has about 32,000 clones, each found more than once. CDR3 length equals 14 residues. V trimming: 3 bases; J trimming: 4 bases; junction bases outside the gene matches: 6. Germline assignment: CDR1 DFQATT and CDR2 SNEGSKA (reference sequence). Patients and controls were mostly of Caucasian heritage. This clone was counted a few times. Its antigen is unidentified. Read sequence stops 3 residues before the CDR3 end, and the germline J gene provides the missing end. The chain carries TRBV20-1 and TRBJ2-1; TRBD1 agrees at 7 bases. Material for sequencing was peripheral blood mononuclear cells. The clonotype comes from a human donor with common variable immunodeficiency. CDR3 DNA, as far as it was read: TGCAGTGCTAGTTCCTTGACAGGGTACAATGAG. The encoded protein is CSASSLTGYNE. The entire CDR3 protein reads CSASSLTGYNEQFF.